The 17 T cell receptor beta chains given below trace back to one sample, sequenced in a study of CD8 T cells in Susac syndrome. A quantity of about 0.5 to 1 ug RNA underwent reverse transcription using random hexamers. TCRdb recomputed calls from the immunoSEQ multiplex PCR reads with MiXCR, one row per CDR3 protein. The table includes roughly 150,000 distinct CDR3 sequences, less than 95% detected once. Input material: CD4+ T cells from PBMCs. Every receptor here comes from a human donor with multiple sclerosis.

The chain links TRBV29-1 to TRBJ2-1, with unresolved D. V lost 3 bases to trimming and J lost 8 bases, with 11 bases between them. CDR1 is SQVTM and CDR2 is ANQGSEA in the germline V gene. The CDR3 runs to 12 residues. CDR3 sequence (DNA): TGCAGCGTTGAGGGCCCCGTAGATGAGCAGTTCTTC. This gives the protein CSVEGPVDEQFF.

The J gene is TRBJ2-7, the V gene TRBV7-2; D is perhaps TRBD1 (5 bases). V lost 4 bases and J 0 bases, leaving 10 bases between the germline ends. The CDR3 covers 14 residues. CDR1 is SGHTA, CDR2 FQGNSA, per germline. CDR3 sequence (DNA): TGTGCCAGCAGCTCCCGACAGTACTCCTACGAGCAGTACTTC. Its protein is CASSSRQYSYEQYF. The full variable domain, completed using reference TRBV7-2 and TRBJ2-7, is GAGVSQSPSNKVTEKGKDVELRCDPISGHTALYWYRQSLGQGLEFLIYFQGNSAPDKSGLPSDRFSAERTGGSVSTLTIQRTQQEDSAVYLCASSSRQYSYEQYFGPGTRLTVT.

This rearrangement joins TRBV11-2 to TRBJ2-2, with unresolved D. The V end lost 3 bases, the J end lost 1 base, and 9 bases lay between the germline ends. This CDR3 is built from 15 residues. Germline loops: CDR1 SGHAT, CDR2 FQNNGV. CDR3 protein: CASSLGSENTGELFF. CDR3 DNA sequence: TGTGCCAGCAGCTTGGGATCCGAGAACACCGGGGAGCTGTTTTTT. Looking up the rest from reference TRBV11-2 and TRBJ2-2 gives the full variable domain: EAGVAQSPRYKIIEKRQSVAFWCNPISGHATLYWYQQILGQGPKLLIQFQNNGVVDDSQLPKDRFSAERLKGVDSTLKIQPAKLEDSAVYLCASSLGSENTGELFFGEGSRLTVL.

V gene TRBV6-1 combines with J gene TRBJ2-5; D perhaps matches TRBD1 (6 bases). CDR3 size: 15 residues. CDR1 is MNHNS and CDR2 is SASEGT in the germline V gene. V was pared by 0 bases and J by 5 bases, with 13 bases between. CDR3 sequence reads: CASSEAYRVTETQYF. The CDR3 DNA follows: TGTGCCAGCAGTGAAGCTTACAGGGTCACCGAGACCCAGTACTTC.

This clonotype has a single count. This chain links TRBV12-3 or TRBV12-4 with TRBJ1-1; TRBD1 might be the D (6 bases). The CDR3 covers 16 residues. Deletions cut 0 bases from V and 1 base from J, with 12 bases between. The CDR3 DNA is TGTGCCAGCAGTTTAGCGACAGGTGGGGCGAACACTGAAGCTTTCTTT. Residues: CASSLATGGANTEAFF.

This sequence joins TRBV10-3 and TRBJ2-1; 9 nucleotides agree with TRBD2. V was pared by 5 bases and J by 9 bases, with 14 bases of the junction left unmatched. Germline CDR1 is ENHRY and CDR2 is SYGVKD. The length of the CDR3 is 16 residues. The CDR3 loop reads CAISTNPAGGPSEQFF. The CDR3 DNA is TGTGCCATCAGTACGAACCCGGCGGGAGGGCCCAGTGAGCAGTTCTTC.

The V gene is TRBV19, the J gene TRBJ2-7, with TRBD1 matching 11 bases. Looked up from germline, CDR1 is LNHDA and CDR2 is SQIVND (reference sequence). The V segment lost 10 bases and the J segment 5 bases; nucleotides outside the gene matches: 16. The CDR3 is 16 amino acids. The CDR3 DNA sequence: TGTGCCACCAAGTCGCCGTGGACAGGGGGCGGCGACGAGCAGTACTTC. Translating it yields CATKSPWTGGGDEQYF.

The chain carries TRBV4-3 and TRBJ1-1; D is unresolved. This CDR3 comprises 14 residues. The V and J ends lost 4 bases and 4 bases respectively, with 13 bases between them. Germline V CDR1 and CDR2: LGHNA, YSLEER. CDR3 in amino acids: CASSPGEGLTEAFF. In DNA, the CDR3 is TGCGCCAGCAGCCCCGGTGAAGGGCTCACTGAAGCTTTCTTT.

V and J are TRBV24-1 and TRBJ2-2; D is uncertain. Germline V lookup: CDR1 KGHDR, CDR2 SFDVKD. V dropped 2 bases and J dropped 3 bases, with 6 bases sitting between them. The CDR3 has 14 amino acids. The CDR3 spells CATSDWRHTGELFF. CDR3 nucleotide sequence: TGTGCCACCAGTGATTGGCGGCACACCGGGGAGCTGTTTTTT.

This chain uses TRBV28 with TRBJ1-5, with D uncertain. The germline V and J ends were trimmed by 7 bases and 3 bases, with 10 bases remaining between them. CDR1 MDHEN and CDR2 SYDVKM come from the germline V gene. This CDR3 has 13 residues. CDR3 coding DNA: TGTGCCAGCATCGGTGTTTACAATCAGCCCCAGCATTTT. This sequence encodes CASIGVYNQPQHF.

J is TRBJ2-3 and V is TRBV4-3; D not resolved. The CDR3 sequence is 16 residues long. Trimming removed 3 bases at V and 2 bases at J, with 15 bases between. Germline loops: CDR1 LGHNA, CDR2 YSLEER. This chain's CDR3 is CASSHGPLRNTDTQYF. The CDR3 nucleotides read TGCGCCAGCAGCCATGGCCCCCTGAGGAACACAGATACGCAGTATTTT.

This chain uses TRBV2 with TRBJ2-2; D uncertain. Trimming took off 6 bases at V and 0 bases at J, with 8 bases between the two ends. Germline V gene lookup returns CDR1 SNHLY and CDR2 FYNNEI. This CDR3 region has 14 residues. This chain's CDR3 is CASRSTSNTGELFF. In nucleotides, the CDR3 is TGTGCCAGCAGGAGTACCTCGAACACCGGGGAGCTGTTTTTT. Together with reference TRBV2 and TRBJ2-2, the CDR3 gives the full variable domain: EPEVTQTPSHQVTQMGQEVILRCVPISNHLYFYWYRQILGQKVEFLVSFYNNEISEKSEIFDDQFSVERPDGSNFTLKIRSTKLEDSAMYFCASRSTSNTGELFFGEGSRLTVL.

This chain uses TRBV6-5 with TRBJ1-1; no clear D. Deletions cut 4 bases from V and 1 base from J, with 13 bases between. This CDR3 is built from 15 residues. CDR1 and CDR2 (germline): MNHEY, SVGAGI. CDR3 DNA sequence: TGTGCCAGCAGTTTGAGTGGCGGCGGGAACACTGAAGCTTTCTTT. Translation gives CASSLSGGGNTEAFF.

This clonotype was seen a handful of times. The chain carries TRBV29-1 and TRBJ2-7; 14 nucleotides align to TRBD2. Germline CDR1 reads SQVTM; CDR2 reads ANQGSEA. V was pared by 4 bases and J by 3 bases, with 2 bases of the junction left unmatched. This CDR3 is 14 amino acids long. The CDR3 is CSVGLAGGDYEQYF. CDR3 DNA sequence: TGCAGCGTTGGACTAGCGGGAGGGGACTACGAGCAGTACTTC.

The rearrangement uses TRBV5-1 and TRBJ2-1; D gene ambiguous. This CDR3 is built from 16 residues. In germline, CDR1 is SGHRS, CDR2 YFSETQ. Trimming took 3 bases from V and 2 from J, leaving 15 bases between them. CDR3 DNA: TGCGCCAGCAGCTCCCTGATCGGGCAGGCCTACAATGAGCAGTTCTTC. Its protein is CASSSLIGQAYNEQFF.

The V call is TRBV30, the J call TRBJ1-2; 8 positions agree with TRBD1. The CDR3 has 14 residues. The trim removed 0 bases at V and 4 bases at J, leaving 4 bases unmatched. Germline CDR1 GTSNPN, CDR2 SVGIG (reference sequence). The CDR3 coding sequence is TGTGCCTGGAGTGTAGGGGACAGGACCTATGGCTACACCTTC. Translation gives CAWSVGDRTYGYTF.

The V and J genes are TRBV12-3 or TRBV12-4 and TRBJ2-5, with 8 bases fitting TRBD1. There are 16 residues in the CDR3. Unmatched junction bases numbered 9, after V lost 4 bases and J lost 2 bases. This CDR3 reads CASSSQGAHPQETQYF. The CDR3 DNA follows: TGTGCCAGCAGTTCGCAGGGGGCGCACCCGCAAGAGACCCAGTACTTC.